This entry lists 10 T cell receptor beta chains sequenced from one sample in a study of cytomegalovirus exposure and HLA in healthy donors. 13 Jbeta primers and 60 Vbeta primers were used for the PCR. Libraries were prepared by immunoSEQ multiplex PCR; TCRdb keeps only in-frame clonotypes and omits some of them. The sample contains about 120,000 clones, more than 60% of which appear only once. The material sequenced was PBMCs. The origin of the receptors is a female donor in good health and CMV-seronegative.

The V call is TRBV29-1, the J call TRBJ2-7, with TRBD1 matching 10 bases. V lost 4 bases to trimming and J lost 6 bases; unmatched junction nucleotides: 9. This CDR3 has 14 amino acids. Germline V gene data show CDR1 as SQVTM and CDR2 as ANQGSEA. CDR3 DNA: TGCAGCGTTGTTTTTGGGACAGGGGATTTCGAGCAGTACTTC. This translates into CSVVFGTGDFEQYF.

The chain has TRBV6-6 and TRBJ2-7; tentatively, D is TRBD1 (6 bases). CDR3 length: 16 residues. Germline-derived CDR1 and CDR2 are MNHNY and SVGAGI (reference sequence). Trimming pared 4 bases from V and 1 base from J, leaving 17 bases between. CDR3 bases: TGTGCCAGCAGTTCAAGAACAGGGATACCATCCTACGAGCAGTACTTC. It is translated as CASSSRTGIPSYEQYF.

This chain joins TRBV19 and TRBJ2-1; D may be TRBD1 (6 bases). The V gene lost 3 bases and the J gene lost 7 bases, with 13 bases spanning the gap. The germline V gene has CDR1 LNHDA and CDR2 SQIVND (reference sequence). The CDR3 is made up of 14 amino acids. The CDR3, as DNA: TGTGCCAGTAGTATCGACAGAAGGGGGAATGAGCAGTTCTTC. Translated: CASSIDRRGNEQFF.

V is TRBV25-1 and J is TRBJ2-7, with TRBD2 matching over 7 bases. The ends lost 0 bases at V and 9 bases at J; junction bases unmatched: 11. CDR1 MGHDK and CDR2 SYGVNS come from the germline V gene. This CDR3 spans 15 amino acids. The CDR3 here is CASSEYGGVGEAQYF. The CDR3, as DNA: TGTGCCAGCAGTGAATATGGGGGGGTGGGGGAGGCGCAGTACTTC.

A note on this clone: Different DNA sequences within this sample yield the same CDR3. This sequence joins TRBV15 and TRBJ2-1; 7 nucleotides agree with TRBD2. V trimming: 1 base; J trimming: 6 bases; junction bases outside the gene matches: 0. The CDR3 extends over 13 amino acids. From germline, CDR1 is LNHNV and CDR2 YYDKDF (reference sequence). In DNA form, the CDR3 reads TGTGCCACCAGCAGAGGCGGGGGCAATGAGCAGTTCTTC. Its translation: CATSRGGGNEQFF.

The CDR3 spells CASRGALAGVSGELFF. The CDR3 nucleotides read TGTGCCAGCAGGGGAGCACTAGCGGGGGTATCCGGGGAGCTGTTTTTT. The genes are TRBV2 and TRBJ2-2; 11 bases are shared with TRBD2. This CDR3 spans 16 amino acids. Germline V gives CDR1 SNHLY, CDR2 FYNNEI. V shed 6 bases, J shed 6 bases, and the junction held 9 bases outside the gene matches.

This chain uses TRBV11-2 with TRBJ2-1, with 12 bases fitting TRBD1. CDR1 SGHAT and CDR2 FQNNGV come from the germline V gene. The junction had 14 bases not matched to a gene; V was cut back by 8 bases and J by 9 bases. This CDR3 comprises 16 residues. This chain's CDR3 is CASLSQRGQGAGEQFF. In DNA form, the CDR3 reads TGTGCCAGCCTATCTCAGAGGGGACAGGGGGCGGGTGAGCAGTTCTTC.

The chain combines TRBV30 with TRBJ1-1; maybe TRBD1 (5 bases). From germline, CDR1 is GTSNPN and CDR2 SVGIG (reference sequence). CDR3 length: 13 amino acids. The V end was cut by 3 bases, the J end by 7 bases, with 15 bases between. As DNA, the CDR3 is TGTGCCTGGAGAGGGACGGGGACTGGTGAAGCTTTCTTT. It is translated as CAWRGTGTGEAFF.

The V and J genes are TRBV19 and TRBJ2-7; no clear D gene. CDR1 and CDR2 from the germline V gene are LNHDA and SQIVND (reference sequence). V was trimmed by 5 bases and J by 3 bases, leaving 11 bases between them. The CDR3 has 13 residues. CDR3 coding DNA: TGTGCCAGTAGTTCCCTCGGGTTCTACGAGCAGTACTTC. Residues: CASSSLGFYEQYF.

A few counts support this clone. V usage is TRBV2 and J usage is TRBJ1-1; 7 bases are a match to TRBD1. The CDR3 consists of 13 residues. The V segment lost 7 bases and the J segment 5 bases; nucleotides outside the gene matches: 7. Per germline, CDR1 SNHLY and CDR2 FYNNEI. CDR3 protein: CASNYPDRTEAFF. CDR3 DNA sequence: TGTGCCAGCAACTACCCGGACAGGACTGAAGCTTTCTTT.